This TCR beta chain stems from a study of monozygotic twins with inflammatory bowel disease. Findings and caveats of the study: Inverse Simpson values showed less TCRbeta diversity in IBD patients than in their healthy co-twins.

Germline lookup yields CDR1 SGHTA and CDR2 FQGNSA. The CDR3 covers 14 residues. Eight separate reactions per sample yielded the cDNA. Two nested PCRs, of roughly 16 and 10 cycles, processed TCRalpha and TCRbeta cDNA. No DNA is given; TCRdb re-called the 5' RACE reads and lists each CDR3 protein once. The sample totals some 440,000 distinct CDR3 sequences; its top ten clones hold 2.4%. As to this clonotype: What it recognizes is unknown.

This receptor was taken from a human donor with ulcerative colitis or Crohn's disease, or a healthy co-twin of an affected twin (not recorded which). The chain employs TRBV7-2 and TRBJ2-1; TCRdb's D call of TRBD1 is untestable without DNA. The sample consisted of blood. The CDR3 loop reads CASSVYRDVNEQLF.